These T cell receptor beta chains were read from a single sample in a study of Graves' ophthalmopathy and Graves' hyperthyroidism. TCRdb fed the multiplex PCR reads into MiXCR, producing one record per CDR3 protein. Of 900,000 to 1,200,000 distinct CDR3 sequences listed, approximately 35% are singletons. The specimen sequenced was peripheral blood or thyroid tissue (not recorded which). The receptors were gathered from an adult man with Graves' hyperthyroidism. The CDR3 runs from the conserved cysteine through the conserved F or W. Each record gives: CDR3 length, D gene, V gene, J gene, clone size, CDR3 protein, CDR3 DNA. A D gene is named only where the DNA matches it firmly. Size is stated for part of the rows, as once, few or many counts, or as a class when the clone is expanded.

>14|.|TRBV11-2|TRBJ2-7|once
CAWRGDETNYEQYF
TGTGCCTGGAGAGGTGACGAGACTAACTACGAGCAGTACTTC
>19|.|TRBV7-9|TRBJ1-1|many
CASSPAVAGAQTTNTEAFF
TGTGCCAGCAGCCCAGCGGTAGCGGGGGCTCAAACTACGAACACTGAAGCTTTCTTT
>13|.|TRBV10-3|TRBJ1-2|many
CAISESEIYGYTF
TGTGCCATCAGTGAGTCAGAAATTTATGGCTACACCTTC
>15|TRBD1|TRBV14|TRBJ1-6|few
CASSQDNRGNSPLHF
TGTGCCAGCAGCCAAGATAACAGGGGAAATTCACCCCTCCACTTT
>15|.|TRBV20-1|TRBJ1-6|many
CSASLLGGYNSPLHF
TGCAGTGCTAGCCTCCTGGGGGGATATAATTCACCCCTCCACTTT
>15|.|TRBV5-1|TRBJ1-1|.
CASSLEGGKSTEAFF
TGCGCCAGCAGCTTGGAGGGGGGAAAGAGCACTGAAGCTTTCTTT
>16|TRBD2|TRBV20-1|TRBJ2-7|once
CSARAARLAGQYEQYF
TGCAGTGCTAGGGCGGCCCGACTAGCGGGACAATACGAGCAGTACTTC
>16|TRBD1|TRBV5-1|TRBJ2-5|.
CASSFVGTGGSETQYF
TGCGCCAGCAGCTTTGTCGGGACAGGGGGCTCAGAGACCCAGTACTTC
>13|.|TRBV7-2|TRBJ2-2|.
CVSSLRNTGELFF
TGTGTCAGCAGCTTACGAAATACCGGGGAGCTGTTTTTT
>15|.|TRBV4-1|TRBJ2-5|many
CASSQDGTIQETQYF
TGCGCCAGCAGCCAAGATGGTACCATCCAAGAGACCCAGTACTTC
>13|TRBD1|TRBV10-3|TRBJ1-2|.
CATGRDRGEGYTF
TGTGCCACCGGGAGGGACAGGGGTGAGGGCTACACCTTC
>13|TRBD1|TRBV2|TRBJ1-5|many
CASNTQGAQPQHF
TGTGCCAGCAATACCCAGGGGGCTCAGCCCCAGCATTTT
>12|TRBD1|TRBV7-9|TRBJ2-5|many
CTIGQGGSTQYF
TGTACCATAGGACAGGGGGGTTCGACCCAGTACTTC
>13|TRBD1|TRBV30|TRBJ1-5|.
CAWAQGAGQPQHF
TGTGCCTGGGCACAGGGGGCAGGTCAGCCCCAGCATTTT
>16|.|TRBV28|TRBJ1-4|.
CASTPLDRRAGEKLFF
TGTGCCAGCACCCCACTCGACCGTCGAGCCGGGGAAAAACTGTTTTTT
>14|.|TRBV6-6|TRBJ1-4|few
CASSYGFSNEKLFF
TGTGCCAGCAGTTACGGTTTTAGCAATGAAAAACTGTTTTTT
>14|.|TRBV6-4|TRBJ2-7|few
CASTRTGGGNEQYF
TGTGCCAGCACTAGGACAGGAGGAGGGAACGAGCAGTACTTC
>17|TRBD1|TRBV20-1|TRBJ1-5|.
CSARDEDRTGHNQPQHF
TGCAGTGCTAGAGATGAGGACAGGACAGGTCACAATCAGCCCCAGCATTTT
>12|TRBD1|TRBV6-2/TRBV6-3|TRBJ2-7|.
CASSTTGVQQYF
TGTGCCAGCAGTACGACAGGGGTCCAGCAGTACTTC
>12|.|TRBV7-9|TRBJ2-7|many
CASSLQRTGQYF
TGTGCCAGCAGCTTACAGCGGACTGGGCAGTACTTC
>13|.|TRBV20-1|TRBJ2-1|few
CSAMGQDYNEQFF
TGCAGTGCTATGGGACAAGACTACAATGAGCAGTTCTTC
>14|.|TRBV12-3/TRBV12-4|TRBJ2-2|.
CASSSTGNAGELFF
TGTGCCAGCAGCTCAACAGGGAACGCCGGGGAGCTGTTTTTT
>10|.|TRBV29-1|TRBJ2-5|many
CRGGRETQYF
TGCAGGGGGGGTCGGGAGACCCAGTACTTC
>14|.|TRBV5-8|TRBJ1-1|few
CASSLYGVNTEAFF
TGTGCCAGCAGCTTGTACGGGGTGAACACTGAAGCTTTCTTT
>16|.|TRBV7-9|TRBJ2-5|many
CASSNDGRGGSETQYF
TGTGCCAGCAGTAACGACGGAAGAGGGGGGTCAGAGACCCAGTACTTC
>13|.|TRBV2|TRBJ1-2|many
CATDPGPAGGYTF
TGTGCCACCGATCCCGGACCCGCGGGAGGCTACACCTTC
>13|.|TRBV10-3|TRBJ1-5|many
CAISEAGNQPQHF
TGTGCCATCAGTGAGGCAGGGAATCAGCCCCAGCATTTT
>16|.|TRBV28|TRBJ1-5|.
CASSLWRTVSNQPQHF
TGTGCCAGCAGTTTATGGCGGACAGTTAGCAATCAGCCCCAGCATTTT
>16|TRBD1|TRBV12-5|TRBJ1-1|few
CASGSTGGRGSTEAFF
TGTGCTAGTGGATCGACAGGGGGCCGCGGGAGCACTGAAGCTTTCTTT
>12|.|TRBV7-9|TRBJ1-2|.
CASSTRSCGYTF
TGTGCCAGCAGCACTCGGAGCTGCGGCTACACCTTC
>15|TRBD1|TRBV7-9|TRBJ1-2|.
CASSSLDSTGSTYTF
TGTGCCAGCAGCTCACTCGACTCGACAGGGAGCACCTACACCTTC
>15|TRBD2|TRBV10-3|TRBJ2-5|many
CAIRSGTSSWETQYF
TGTGCCATCAGGTCAGGGACTAGCAGCTGGGAGACCCAGTACTTC
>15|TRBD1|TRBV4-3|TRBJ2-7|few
CASSQGTGSGYEQYF
TGCGCCAGCAGCCAAGGGACAGGGTCCGGTTACGAGCAGTACTTC
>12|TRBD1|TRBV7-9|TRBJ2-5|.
CASRTGAKTQYF
TGTGCCAGCAGGACAGGGGCAAAGACCCAGTACTTC
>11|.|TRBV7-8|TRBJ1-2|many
CASSPGFGYTF
TGTGCCAGCAGCCCGGGATTTGGCTACACCTTC
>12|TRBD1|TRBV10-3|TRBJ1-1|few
CAIWTGVTEAFF
TGTGCCATTTGGACAGGGGTTACTGAAGCTTTCTTT
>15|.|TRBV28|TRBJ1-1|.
CASSLYPTANTEAFF
TGTGCCAGCAGTTTATATCCGACGGCGAACACTGAAGCTTTCTTT
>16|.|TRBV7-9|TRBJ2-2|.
CASSLAPGLNTGELFF
TGTGCCAGCAGCTTAGCCCCGGGCTTGAACACCGGGGAGCTGTTTTTT
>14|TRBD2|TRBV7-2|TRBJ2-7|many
CASSRTSGSSEQYF
TGTGCCAGCAGCCGGACTAGCGGGAGTAGCGAGCAGTACTTC
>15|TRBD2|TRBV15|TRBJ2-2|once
CATEGLAGGTGELFF
TGTGCCACCGAGGGACTAGCGGGAGGCACCGGGGAGCTGTTTTTT
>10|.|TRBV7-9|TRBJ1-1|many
CASSLGAERF
TGTGCCAGCAGCTTAGGGGCCGAACGATTT
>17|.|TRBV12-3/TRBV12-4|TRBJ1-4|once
CASSLLQGMGSKERLFF
TGTGCCAGCAGTTTACTTCAGGGTATGGGGTCGAAAGAAAGACTGTTTTTT
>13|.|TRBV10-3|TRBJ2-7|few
CASSSAGEDEQYF
TGTGCCTCGTCATCGGCAGGGGAAGATGAGCAGTACTTC
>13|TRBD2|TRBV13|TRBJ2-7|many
CASNGGGSTEQYF
TGTGCCAGCAATGGGGGAGGGAGCACCGAGCAGTACTTC
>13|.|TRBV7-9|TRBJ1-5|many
CASSLGGAQPQHF
TGCGCCAGCAGCTTGGGCGGGGCCCAGCCCCAGCATTTT
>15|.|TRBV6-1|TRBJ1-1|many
CASTSGHGANTEAFF
TGTGCCAGCACCTCCGGCCATGGGGCTAACACTGAAGCTTTCTTT
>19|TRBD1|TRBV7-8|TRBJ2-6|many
CASSLGTGTGGAGANVLTF
TGTGCCAGCAGCTTAGGAACCGGGACAGGGGGCGCTGGGGCCAACGTCCTGACTTTC
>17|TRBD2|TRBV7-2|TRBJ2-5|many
CASSFYPGLAGLETQYF
TGTGCCAGCAGCTTTTACCCGGGACTAGCGGGCCTAGAGACCCAGTACTTC